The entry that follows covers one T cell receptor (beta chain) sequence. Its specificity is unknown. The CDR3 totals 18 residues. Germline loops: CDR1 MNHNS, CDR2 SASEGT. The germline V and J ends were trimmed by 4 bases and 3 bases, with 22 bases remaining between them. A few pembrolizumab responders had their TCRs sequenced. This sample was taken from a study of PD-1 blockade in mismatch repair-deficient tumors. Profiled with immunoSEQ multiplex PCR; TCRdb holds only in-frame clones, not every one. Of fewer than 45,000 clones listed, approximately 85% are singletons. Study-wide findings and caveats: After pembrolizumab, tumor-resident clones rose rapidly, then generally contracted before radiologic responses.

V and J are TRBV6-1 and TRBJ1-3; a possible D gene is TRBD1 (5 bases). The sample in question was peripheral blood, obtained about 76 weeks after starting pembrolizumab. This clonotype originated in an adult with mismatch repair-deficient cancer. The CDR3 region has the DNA TGTGCCAGCAGTGCCCCCCGCAAGCAGGGAGGTGGTGGAAACACCATATATTTT. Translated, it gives CASSAPRKQGGGGNTIYF.